This T cell receptor (beta chain) emerged from a study of OX40 agonist ivuxolimab in advanced cancers. The protocol was immunoSEQ multiplex PCR, while the TCRdb copy is restricted to in-frame clones and leaves out a portion. Here the sample spans around 80,000 clones, roughly nine tenths being singletons. Trimming took 3 bases from V and 8 from J, leaving 12 bases between them. Germline V CDR1 and CDR2: SGHDN, FVKESK. This CDR3 is 13 amino acids long. This clone is a singleton in its sample. The TCR originated in an adult with an advanced solid tumor such as melanoma, head and neck, liver or kidney cancer. V and J are TRBV14 and TRBJ2-3; D unclear. Sequences were derived from CD4+ or CD8+ T cells sorted from blood, sampled in a trial of the OX40 agonist ivuxolimab. The CDR3 region has the DNA TGTGCCAGCAGCCACCTAAGCCAGAGTACGCAGTATTTT. Translated, it gives CASSHLSQSTQYF. Drawing the rest from reference TRBV14 and TRBJ2-3, the complete variable domain is EAGVTQFPSHSVIEKGQTVTLRCDPISGHDNLYWYRRVMGKEIKFLLHFVKESKQDESGMPNNRFLAERTGGTYSTLKVQPAELEDSGVYFCASSHLSQSTQYFGPGTRLTVL.